Presented here are 32 T cell receptor beta chains from one specimen sequenced in a study of blood T cells in healthy people across ages. With a J-beta primer mix and a sample-barcoded 5' primer, a second PCR ran about 6 to 11 cycles. A single record per CDR3 protein comes from TCRdb applying MiXCR to the 5' RACE reads. The sample carries about 580,000 distinct CDR3 sequences, roughly 48% recorded once. The sequenced sample was blood. The receptors were gathered from a man older than 75 in good health.

This clonotype was picked up many times. The V and J genes are TRBV6-6 and TRBJ1-6; D is ambiguous. The CDR3 extends over 14 amino acids. Trimming removed 6 bases at V and 9 bases at J, with 15 bases between. Per the germline V gene, CDR1 is MNHNY and CDR2 is SVGAGI (reference sequence). CDR3 sequence: CASSPRTSGSPLHF. The CDR3 DNA is TGTGCCAGCAGCCCGAGAACCTCGGGTTCACCCCTCCACTTT.

This clonotype has ten or more counts. This chain links TRBV6-6 with TRBJ2-1, with D perhaps TRBD2 (6 bases). The CDR3 is 12 amino acids. V was cut by 10 bases and J by 3 bases, with 10 bases left in between. Germline assignment: CDR1 MNHNY and CDR2 SVGAGI (reference sequence). The CDR3 here is CATMGGYNEQFF. CDR3 in DNA: TGTGCCACAATGGGAGGCTACAATGAGCAGTTCTTC.

The chain is built from TRBV7-2 and TRBJ2-4, with 9 bases lining up with TRBD1. Germline loops: CDR1 SGHTA, CDR2 FQGNSA. This CDR3 comprises 17 residues. The V and J ends lost 4 bases and 0 bases, in that order; junction bases with no gene match: 7. The CDR3 loop is CASSSRDRVLAKNIQYF. DNA of the CDR3: TGTGCCAGCAGCTCACGGGACAGGGTTTTAGCCAAAAACATTCAGTACTTC.

Many counts were recorded for this clonotype. This chain connects TRBV6-5 to TRBJ1-5; TRBD1 matches 9 bases. The CDR3 is made up of 18 amino acids. Germline V gene sequence: CDR1 MNHEY, CDR2 SVGAGI. V trimming: 1 base; J trimming: 6 bases; junction bases outside the gene matches: 13. The CDR3 is CASSYLGAEQGAGQPQHF. CDR3 nucleotides: TGTGCCAGCAGTTACTTAGGGGCCGAACAGGGGGCAGGTCAGCCCCAGCATTTT.

Only one count was recorded for this clonotype. The V call is TRBV18, the J call TRBJ2-1, with 12 bases fitting TRBD1. Looked up from germline, CDR1 is KGHSH and CDR2 is LQKENI. The CDR3 spans 16 residues. V lost 7 bases to trimming and J lost 7 bases; unmatched junction nucleotides: 11. In DNA, the CDR3 is TGTGCCAGCTGGGCCCCGGGACAGGGGGCGTCGAATGAGCAGTTCTTC. Protein: CASWAPGQGASNEQFF.

This clonotype was seen only a few times. This rearrangement joins TRBV5-1 to TRBJ1-4, with 10 bases aligning to TRBD1. Trimming cost V 6 bases and J 7 bases; bases outside gene matches: 6. The CDR3 spans 14 residues. The germline CDR1 and CDR2 sequences are SGHRS and YFSETQ. The CDR3 here is CASTATGGGEKLFF. CDR3 sequence (DNA): TGCGCCAGCACCGCGACAGGGGGCGGTGAAAAACTGTTTTTT.

This clonotype was detected ten times or more. This sequence joins TRBV7-2 and TRBJ2-3, with TRBD2 identical over 10 bases. The CDR3 covers 15 residues. CDR1 and CDR2 (germline): SGHTA, FQGNSA. With 1 base clipped from V and 6 bases from J, the junction kept 4 bases outside the gene matches. This chain's CDR3 is CASSLVLAGVDTQYF. CDR3 DNA: TGTGCCAGCAGCTTAGTGCTAGCGGGAGTTGATACGCAGTATTTT.

The J gene is TRBJ2-5, the V gene TRBV27, with 7 nucleotides matching TRBD1. J was trimmed by 4 bases and V by 6 bases; bases with no gene match: 5. This CDR3 contains 13 residues. The germline CDR1 and CDR2 sequences are MNHEY and SMNVEV (reference sequence). The CDR3 sequence is CASSTGVRETQYF. DNA of the CDR3: TGTGCCAGCAGCACAGGGGTTCGAGAGACCCAGTACTTC.

This clonotype was seen more than once but under ten times. This sequence may be a read error, since a much larger clone differs from it by one base. The J gene is TRBJ2-7, the V gene TRBV6-6, with a weak D call TRBD2 (5 bases). CDR1 is MNHNY and CDR2 is SVGAGI in the germline V gene (reference sequence). The CDR3 has 12 residues. Deletions cut 6 bases from V and 0 bases from J, with 6 bases between. CDR3 DNA sequence: TGTGCCAGCAGCGGGAACTCCTACGAGCAGTACTTC. Its protein product is CASSGNSYEQYF.

V gene TRBV4-2 combines with J gene TRBJ1-4, with D possibly TRBD1 on 6 matching bases. CDR3 length: 15 residues. With 0 bases removed from V and 8 bases from J, the gap between germline ends came to 13 bases. Germline values: CDR1 LGHNA, CDR2 YNFKEQ. In DNA form, the CDR3 reads TGTGCCAGCAGCCAAGATCGGGGGCAGGGGGAAAAACTGTTTTTT. Its protein product is CASSQDRGQGEKLFF.

In its sample, this clonotype was seen once. The chain carries TRBV7-8 and TRBJ2-1; D possibly corresponds to TRBD1 (5 bases). V shed 5 bases and J shed 10 bases, with 15 bases lying between them. This CDR3 is 13 amino acids long. Germline V gives CDR1 SGHVS, CDR2 FQNEAQ. CDR3 bases: TGTGCCAGCAGCCCACAGGAGTTCGGGGAGCAGTTCTTC. Its translation: CASSPQEFGEQFF.

This sequence joins TRBV5-1 and TRBJ2-3, with 11 bases lining up with TRBD2. The V gene's germline CDR1 is SGHRS and CDR2 YFSETQ. The junction had 5 bases not matched to a gene; V was cut back by 0 bases and J by 5 bases. The length of the CDR3 is 16 residues. The CDR3 region is CASSLVLAGGKDTQYF. The CDR3 bases are TGCGCCAGCAGCTTGGTCCTAGCGGGGGGTAAAGATACGCAGTATTTT.

Points on this clonotype: A much more abundant neighbour one base away suggests this may be a read error. The chain carries TRBV6-6 and TRBJ2-1, with D possibly matching TRBD2 (6 bases). V was cut by 7 bases and J by 13 bases, with 20 bases left in between. From germline, CDR1 is MNHNY and CDR2 SVGAGI (reference sequence). The CDR3 extends over 13 amino acids. CDR3 loop: CASNHAGRKTQFF. The DNA of the CDR3 is TGTGCCAGCAACCACGCAGGGAGGAAGACCCAGTTCTTC.

This chain uses TRBV29-1 with TRBJ2-5; D is perhaps TRBD1 or TRBD2 (5 bases each). The end of the DNA aligns better with TRBJ2-1, so the J call may be wrong. The germline V gene encodes CDR1 SQVTM and CDR2 ANQGSEA. CDR3 length equals 15 residues. The CDR3 spells CSVERTFQGWETQFF. CDR3 bases: TGCAGCGTTGAACGAACGTTTCAGGGATGGGAGACCCAGTTCTTC.

The chain links TRBV7-3 to TRBJ2-3; weak D call: TRBD1 (6 bases). CDR1 and CDR2 from the germline V gene are SGHTA and FQGTGA. The CDR3 is made up of 15 amino acids. The V end was cut by 4 bases, the J end by 2 bases, with 13 bases between. The CDR3 DNA is TGTGCCAGCAGCTCGGATGGACAGTACACAGATACGCAGTATTTT. It translates to CASSSDGQYTDTQYF.

The rearrangement links TRBV7-2 to TRBJ2-2; D remains unclear. Trimming took 8 bases from V and 5 from J, leaving 12 bases between them. The CDR3 runs to 13 residues. Germline V lookup: CDR1 SGHTA, CDR2 FQGNSA. The CDR3 DNA sequence: TGTGCCAGCGGCGTAAGGGATACCGGGGAGCTGTTTTTT. This sequence encodes CASGVRDTGELFF.

This chain links TRBV29-1 with TRBJ1-4; D might be TRBD1 (5 bases). This CDR3 has 13 residues. Trimming took off 7 bases at V and 7 bases at J, with 16 bases between the two ends. Germline V gene lookup returns CDR1 SQVTM and CDR2 ANQGSEA. The CDR3 DNA reads TGCAGCGCTAGTGACGGGGCGGGTGAAAAACTGTTTTTT. Amino acid sequence: CSASDGAGEKLFF.

The chain has TRBV7-9 and TRBJ1-5; 7 bases line up with TRBD1. The germline V gene has CDR1 SEHNR and CDR2 FQNEAQ (reference sequence). The CDR3 sequence is 14 residues long. The trim removed 5 bases at V and 6 bases at J, leaving 7 bases unmatched. CDR3 nucleotide sequence: TGTGCCAGCAGCGTTCAGGGGGTCGGTCAGCCCCAGCATTTT. Translating it yields CASSVQGVGQPQHF. Drawing the rest from reference TRBV7-9 and TRBJ1-5, the complete variable domain is DTGVSQNPRHKITKRGQNVTFRCDPISEHNRLYWYRQTLGQGPEFLTYFQNEAQLEKSRLLSDRFSAERPKGSFSTLEIQRTEQGDSAMYLCASSVQGVGQPQHFGDGTRLSIL.

This clonotype has more than one count but fewer than ten. V usage is TRBV6-6 and J usage is TRBJ1-5; TRBD1 aligns across 7 bases. Trimming removed 3 bases from V and 4 bases from J; junction bases left unmatched: 6. The germline V gene encodes CDR1 MNHNY and CDR2 SVGAGI (reference sequence). This CDR3 spans 15 amino acids. CDR3 nucleotide sequence: TGTGCCAGCAGTTATCAGGACAGGCTAAATCAGCCCCAGCATTTT. Protein product: CASSYQDRLNQPQHF.

CDR3 in amino acids: CASRGAAAYEQYF. The DNA for the CDR3 is TGCGCCAGCAGGGGCGCCGCGGCCTACGAGCAGTACTTC. The chain recombines TRBV5-1 with TRBJ2-7; D uncertain. Germline-derived CDR1 and CDR2 are SGHRS and YFSETQ. The CDR3 has 13 residues. Trimming pared 5 bases from V and 2 bases from J, leaving 11 bases between.

This clonotype has more than one count but fewer than ten. This chain links TRBV29-1 with TRBJ1-1; D is unresolved. Trimming shortened V by 3 bases and J by 4 bases, and 6 bases separated the two germline ends. Per germline, CDR1 SQVTM and CDR2 ANQGSEA. The CDR3 extends over 11 amino acids. CDR3 bases: TGCAGCGTTGATTTGGGCACTGAAGCTTTCTTT. It yields the protein CSVDLGTEAFF.

With respect to this clonotype: At one boundary the junction diverges from the germline segment, which might be a read error. The chain recombines TRBV27 with TRBJ2-4; 7 bases are a match to TRBD2. The DNA end lines up better with TRBJ2-7; the J call may be wrong. This CDR3 has 16 amino acids. Germline CDR1 and CDR2: MNHEY and SMNVEV (reference sequence). For the CDR3, the DNA is TGTGCCAGCAGCTTATCCGGAAGCAGGGAGGGCTACGAGCAGTACTTC. Translating it yields CASSLSGSREGYEQYF.

The chain couples TRBV9 to TRBJ2-4, with 8 bases matching TRBD2. The J call may be incorrect, as the DNA end agrees better with TRBJ2-7. From germline, CDR1 is SGDLS and CDR2 YYNGEE. The CDR3 runs to 14 residues. The CDR3 reads CASSVSWGLDEQYF. CDR3 nucleotides: TGTGCCAGCAGCGTAAGTTGGGGACTAGACGAGCAGTACTTC.

V gene TRBV10-3 combines with J gene TRBJ2-3, with TRBD1 matching 7 bases. Germline loops: CDR1 ENHRY, CDR2 SYGVKD. The CDR3 runs 15 residues. V shed 2 bases, J shed 0 bases, and the junction held 2 bases outside the gene matches. The CDR3 here is CAISEQGDSTDTQYF. The CDR3 DNA follows: TGTGCCATCAGTGAGCAGGGGGACAGCACAGATACGCAGTATTTT.

The chain couples TRBV4-3 to TRBJ2-7; 7 nucleotides agree with TRBD1. V trimming: 3 bases; J trimming: 2 bases; junction bases outside the gene matches: 10. Per the germline V gene, CDR1 is LGHNA and CDR2 is YSLEER. The CDR3 is made up of 16 amino acids. DNA of the CDR3: TGCGCCAGCAGCCAGATAGGCCGACAGGGCCCCTACGAGCAGTACTTC. The encoded protein is CASSQIGRQGPYEQYF.

V and J are TRBV7-2 and TRBJ2-7; 7 bases are shared with TRBD1. CDR3 length: 16 amino acids. CDR1 is SGHTA, CDR2 FQGNSA, per germline. Germline trimming cut 5 bases from V and 1 base from J; bases unmatched to any gene: 11. The DNA of the CDR3 is TGTGCCAGCAGCCAAACCGGGACAGTTACTTCCTACGAGCAGTACTTC. As protein: CASSQTGTVTSYEQYF.

The chain recombines TRBV30 with TRBJ1-4, with 7 bases fitting TRBD1. J gave up 10 bases and V 7 bases, and 12 bases lay outside the gene matches. The CDR3 is 13 residues long. Germline-derived CDR1 and CDR2 are GTSNPN and SVGIG (reference sequence). CDR3 DNA: TGTGCCTCCCATACAGGGGAGGTGGGAAAACTGTTTTTT. Amino acids: CASHTGEVGKLFF.

V is TRBV7-9 and J is TRBJ1-2, with a tentative D call TRBD1 (5 bases). The V gene lost 5 bases and the J gene lost 4 bases, with 17 bases spanning the gap. This CDR3 contains 15 residues. Germline assignment: CDR1 SEHNR and CDR2 FQNEAQ (reference sequence). The CDR3 bases are TGTGCCAGCAGCCCCGGCAGAGGGGATGGCTATGGCTACACCTTC. This encodes CASSPGRGDGYGYTF.

This clonotype was observed a few times. V is TRBV9 and J is TRBJ1-1; D is possibly TRBD1 (5 bases). The CDR3 covers 13 residues. V lost 4 bases to trimming and J lost 10 bases, with 17 bases between them. CDR1 SGDLS and CDR2 YYNGEE come from the germline V gene. The CDR3 nucleotides are TGTGCCAGCAGCCCCACGGACACCCCTGGAGCTTTCTTT. It yields the protein CASSPTDTPGAFF.

Many counts were recorded for this clonotype. The chain combines TRBV6-5 with TRBJ1-1; tentatively, D is TRBD1 (5 bases). The CDR3 has 15 residues. The germline CDR1 and CDR2 sequences are MNHEY and SVGAGI. The germline V and J ends were trimmed by 8 bases and 1 base, with 17 bases remaining between them. This CDR3 is CASGDLGRGNTEAFF. The CDR3 region has the DNA TGTGCCAGCGGTGACCTGGGACGAGGGAACACTGAAGCTTTCTTT.

The J gene is TRBJ2-1, the V gene TRBV9, with 12 bases fitting TRBD2. The CDR3 runs to 15 residues. Per germline, CDR1 SGDLS and CDR2 YYNGEE. V lost 3 bases and J lost 5; bases outside the gene matches: 3. DNA of the CDR3: TGTGCCAGCAGCGAGCGGACTAGCGGGGACAATGAGCAGTTCTTC. Translated: CASSERTSGDNEQFF.

A word on this clonotype: This may stem from a read error, because a much larger clone lies one nucleotide away. V and J are TRBV15 and TRBJ2-7, with a possible D match to TRBD2 (5 bases). Germline V CDR1 and CDR2: LNHNV, YYDKDF (reference sequence). The CDR3 runs to 15 residues. V was pared by 0 bases and J by 7 bases, with 16 bases between. CDR3 in DNA: TGTGCCACCAGCAGAGATCCCGGTAGCGACAATGAGCAGTACTTC. This sequence encodes CATSRDPGSDNEQYF.